The source of this T cell receptor beta chain is a study of shared clonotypes between healthy human individuals. At the level of the study: A couple of women and a few men aged 18 to 49 served as donors.

Assay used: immunoSEQ multiplex PCR; TCRdb lists only in-frame clones, some missing. This sample has 2 million to 2.5 million clones, with around 95% found just once. V lost 5 bases and J 2 bases, leaving 13 bases between the germline ends. The germline gives CDR1 MNHEY, CDR2 SMNVEV (reference sequence). The CDR3 has 16 amino acids. Source material: naive CD4+ T cells sorted from blood. Subset given: CD45RA+ positively selected. V usage is TRBV27 and J usage is TRBJ1-6; D is possibly TRBD1 (5 bases). The clonotype was recovered from a man aged 18 to 30 in good health. The CDR3 loop reads CASSHKGLPYNSPLHF. The CDR3 DNA is TGTGCCAGCAGTCACAAGGGGCTGCCCTATAATTCACCCCTCCACTTT.